The T cell receptor beta chain described here comes from a study of blood T cell repertoires in COVID-19. Overall study: From the United States, Italy and Spain came samples of acute and convalescent COVID-19. T cells, B-cell-depleted T cells, or PBMCs supplied cDNA or gDNA.

Germline V CDR1 and CDR2: MDHEN, SYDVKM. The CDR3 has 14 amino acids. With 5 bases clipped from V and 7 bases from J, the junction kept 10 bases outside the gene matches. In the study's own analysis: Reference gene primer amplification gave nucleated cell count estimates. Clones were sequenced by immunoSEQ multiplex PCR, and TCRdb holds only the in-frame ones, with some missing. Clonal size and the V and J genes are those of that table, whereas D and trimming came from the DNA. In the table there are fewer than 150,000 clones, just over 75% of which are singletons. This clonotype originated in a human donor in a cohort sampled during active COVID-19. Sequencing was carried out using peripheral blood. V is TRBV28 and J is TRBJ1-2, with 7 positions matching TRBD1. The CDR3 coding sequence is TGTGCCAGCAGTCTAGCCACAGGGGCTGGTGGCTACACCTTC. Its protein product is CASSLATGAGGYTF.